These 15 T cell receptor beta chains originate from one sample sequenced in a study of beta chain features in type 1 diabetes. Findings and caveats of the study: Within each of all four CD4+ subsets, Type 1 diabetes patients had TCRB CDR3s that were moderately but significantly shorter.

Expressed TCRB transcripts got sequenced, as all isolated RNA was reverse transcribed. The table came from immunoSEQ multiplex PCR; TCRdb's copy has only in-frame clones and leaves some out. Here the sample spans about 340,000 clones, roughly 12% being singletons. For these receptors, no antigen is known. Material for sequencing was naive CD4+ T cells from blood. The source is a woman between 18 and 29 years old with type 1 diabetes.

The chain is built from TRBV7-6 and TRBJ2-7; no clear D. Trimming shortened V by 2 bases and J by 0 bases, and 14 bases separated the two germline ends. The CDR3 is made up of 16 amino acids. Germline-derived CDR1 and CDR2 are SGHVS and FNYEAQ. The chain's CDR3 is CASSLRLTPSSYEQYF. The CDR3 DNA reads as TGTGCCAGCAGCTTACGGTTGACTCCAAGCTCCTACGAGCAGTACTTC.

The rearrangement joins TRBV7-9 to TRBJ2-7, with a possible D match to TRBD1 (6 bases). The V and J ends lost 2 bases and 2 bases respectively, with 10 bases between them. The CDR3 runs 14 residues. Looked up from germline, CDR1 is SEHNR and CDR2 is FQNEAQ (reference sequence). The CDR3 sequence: CASSLMSGAYEQYV. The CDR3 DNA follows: TGTGCCAGCAGCTTAATGTCAGGGGCCTACGAGCAGTACGTC.

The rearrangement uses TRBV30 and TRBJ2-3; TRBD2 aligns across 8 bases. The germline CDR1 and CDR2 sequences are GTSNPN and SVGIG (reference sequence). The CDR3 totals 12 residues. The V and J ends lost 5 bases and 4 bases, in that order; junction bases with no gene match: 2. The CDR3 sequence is CAWDGGADTQYF. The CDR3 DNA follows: TGTGCCTGGGACGGGGGGGCAGATACGCAGTATTTT.

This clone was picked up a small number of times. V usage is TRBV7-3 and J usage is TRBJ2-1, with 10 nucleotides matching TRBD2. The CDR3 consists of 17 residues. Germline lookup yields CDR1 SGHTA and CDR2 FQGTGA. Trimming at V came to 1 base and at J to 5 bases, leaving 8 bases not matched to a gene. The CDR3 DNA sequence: TGTGCCAGCAGCTTAATGGCGGTAGCGGGAGGTAACAATGAGCAGTTCTTC. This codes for CASSLMAVAGGNNEQFF.

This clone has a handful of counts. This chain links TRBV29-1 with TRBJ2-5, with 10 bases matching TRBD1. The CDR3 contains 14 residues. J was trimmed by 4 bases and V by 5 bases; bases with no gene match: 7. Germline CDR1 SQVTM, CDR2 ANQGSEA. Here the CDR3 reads CSVLPGQGRETQYF. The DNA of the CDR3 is TGCAGCGTTTTACCGGGACAGGGGAGAGAGACCCAGTACTTC.

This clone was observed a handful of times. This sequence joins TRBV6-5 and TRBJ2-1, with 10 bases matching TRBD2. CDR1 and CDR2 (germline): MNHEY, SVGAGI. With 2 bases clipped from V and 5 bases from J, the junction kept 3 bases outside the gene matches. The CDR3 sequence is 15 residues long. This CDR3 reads CASSYVSGRDNEQFF. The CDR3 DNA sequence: TGTGCCAGCAGTTACGTAAGCGGGAGGGACAATGAGCAGTTCTTC.

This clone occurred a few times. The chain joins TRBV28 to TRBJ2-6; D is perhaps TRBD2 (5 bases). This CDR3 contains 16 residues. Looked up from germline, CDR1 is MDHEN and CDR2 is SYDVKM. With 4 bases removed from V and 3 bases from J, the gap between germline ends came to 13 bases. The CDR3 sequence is CASSSWRRSGANVLTF. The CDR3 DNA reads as TGTGCCAGCAGTTCCTGGAGGAGGAGTGGGGCCAACGTCCTGACTTTC.

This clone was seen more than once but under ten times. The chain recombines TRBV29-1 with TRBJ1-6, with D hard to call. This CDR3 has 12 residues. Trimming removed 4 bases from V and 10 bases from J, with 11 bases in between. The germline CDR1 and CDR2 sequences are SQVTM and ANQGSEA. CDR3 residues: CSVGWAVSPLHF. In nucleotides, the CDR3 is TGCAGCGTTGGATGGGCTGTCTCACCCCTCCACTTT.

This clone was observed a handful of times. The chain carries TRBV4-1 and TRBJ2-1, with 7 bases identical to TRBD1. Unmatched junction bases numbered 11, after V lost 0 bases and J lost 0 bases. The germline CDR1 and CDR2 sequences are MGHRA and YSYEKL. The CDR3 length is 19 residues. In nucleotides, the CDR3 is TGCGCCAGCAGCCAAGATATACGTGCCGGGGACAGCTCCTACAATGAGCAGTTCTTC. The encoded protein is CASSQDIRAGDSSYNEQFF.

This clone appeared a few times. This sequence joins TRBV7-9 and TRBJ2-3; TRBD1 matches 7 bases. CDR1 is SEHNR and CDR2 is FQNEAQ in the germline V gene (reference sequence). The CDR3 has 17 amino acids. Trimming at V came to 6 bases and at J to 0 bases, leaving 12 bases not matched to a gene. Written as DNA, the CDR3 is TGTGCCAGCAGTCTGCCGGGACAGTCGACTAGCACAGATACGCAGTATTTT. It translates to CASSLPGQSTSTDTQYF. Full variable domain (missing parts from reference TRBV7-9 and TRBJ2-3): DTGVSQNPRHKITKRGQNVTFRCDPISEHNRLYWYRQTLGQGPEFLTYFQNEAQLEKSRLLSDRFSAERPKGSFSTLEIQRTEQGDSAMYLCASSLPGQSTSTDTQYFGPGTRLTVL.

CDR3 protein: CASSDPAGGHYNEQFF. CDR3 DNA: TGTGCCAGCAGTGATCCGGCGGGAGGGCATTACAATGAGCAGTTCTTC. This chain links TRBV25-1 with TRBJ2-1; 9 nucleotides agree with TRBD2. From germline, CDR1 is MGHDK and CDR2 SYGVNS. With V trimmed by 3 bases and J by 4 bases, 7 bases remained unmatched. CDR3 length: 16 residues.

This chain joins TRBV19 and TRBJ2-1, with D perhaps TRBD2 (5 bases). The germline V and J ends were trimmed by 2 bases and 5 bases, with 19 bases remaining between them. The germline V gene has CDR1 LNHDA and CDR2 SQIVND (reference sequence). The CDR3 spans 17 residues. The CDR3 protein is CASSIRALGWEHNEQFF. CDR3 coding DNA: TGTGCCAGTAGTATACGGGCATTGGGTTGGGAGCACAATGAGCAGTTCTTC.

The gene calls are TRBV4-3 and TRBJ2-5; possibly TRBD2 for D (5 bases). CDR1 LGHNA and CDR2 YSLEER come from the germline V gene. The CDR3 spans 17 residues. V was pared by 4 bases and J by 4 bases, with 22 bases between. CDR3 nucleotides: TGCGCCAGCAGCCCCTACCTGACCAGCGGCCCGCCAGAGACCCAGTACTTC. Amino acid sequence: CASSPYLTSGPPETQYF.

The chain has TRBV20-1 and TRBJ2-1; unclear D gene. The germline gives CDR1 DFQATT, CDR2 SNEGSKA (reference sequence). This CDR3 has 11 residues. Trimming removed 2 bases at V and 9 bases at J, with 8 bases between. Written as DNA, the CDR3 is TGCAGTGCTAGATACCTAGGTGAGCAGTTCTTC. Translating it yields CSARYLGEQFF.

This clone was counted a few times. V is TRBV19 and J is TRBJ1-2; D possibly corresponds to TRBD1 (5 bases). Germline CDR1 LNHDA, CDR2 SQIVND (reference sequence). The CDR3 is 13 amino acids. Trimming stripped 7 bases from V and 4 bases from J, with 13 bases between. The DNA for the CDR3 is TGTGCCAGTACAGTAGGAGGGGTCTATGGCTACACCTTC. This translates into CASTVGGVYGYTF.